This T cell receptor (beta chain) was sequenced during a study of blood T cell repertoires in COVID-19. About the research overall: PBMCs, B-cell-depleted T cells, or T cells provided the cDNA or gDNA that made up the material.

Profiling relied on immunoSEQ multiplex PCR, and the TCRdb table lists in-frame clones only, not all of them. Of 180,000 or so clones in the sample, about 90% were seen once. Seattle patients were enrolled during active infection and followed longitudinally. The origin of this receptor is an older woman with COVID-19, enrolled during active disease. Source material: peripheral blood.

CDR3 nucleotide sequence: TGTGCCAGCAGAAACAGGGGTTTGGGTAACTATGGCTACACCTTC. Its protein product is CASRNRGLGNYGYTF. The V gene is TRBV7-2, the J gene TRBJ1-2, with 7 positions matching TRBD1. Germline trimming cut 6 bases from V and 1 base from J; bases unmatched to any gene: 8. The CDR3 length is 15 residues. The germline gives CDR1 SGHTA, CDR2 FQGNSA.